A few counts support the clone carrying this T cell receptor beta chain. Its antigen is still unknown. This sample is drawn from a study of tumor and adjacent non-tumor tissue in lung cancer. Study-level information: About 4.17 million productive TCRbeta reads were obtained per sample on average.

A modified ARM-PCR protocol with three rounds of nested PCR amplified TCRbeta. TCRdb used MiXCR to reprocess the multiplex PCR reads, holding one entry per CDR3 protein. The sample consists of about 93,000 distinct CDR3 sequences, roughly 70% of them appearing once. Study-level findings and limits: Patients with more diverse tumor TCRs had worse survival. Top 100 clones took a larger repertoire share in normal lung.

The template was RNA from unsorted bulk tissue. Donors were chemotherapy-naive, newly diagnosed lung cancer surgical patients in China, August–late 2014. V was pared by 9 bases and J by 4 bases, with 14 bases between. Germline-derived CDR1 and CDR2 are SGHAT and FQNNGV. This CDR3 spans 13 amino acids. Sample: lung tumor tissue. This chain uses TRBV11-2 with TRBJ2-3; D unclear. The receptor's source is a man aged 60 to 69 with non-small cell lung cancer. CDR3 protein: CASSFVSADTQYF. The CDR3 coding sequence is TGTGCCAGTAGTTTTGTCAGCGCAGATACGCAGTATTTT.